Listed below are T cell receptor beta chains from one sample, sequenced in a study of T cell responses to AZD1222 COVID-19 vaccine. Repertoires were generated with immunoSEQ multiplex PCR, while TCRdb's copy carries only in-frame clones and drops some. The table records fewer than 120,000 clones, around 90% of them present only once. Source: peripheral blood, taken on day 0 of AZD1222 vaccination. These receptors were collected from an adult in good health. The CDR3 runs from the conserved cysteine through the conserved F or W. A D gene is named only where the DNA matches it firmly.

TRBV30	TRBJ2-2	NA	CAWAHGTGELFF	TGTGCCTGGGCCCACGGGACCGGGGAGCTGTTTTTT
TRBV29-1	TRBJ1-1	TRBD1	CSVSTGTAEAFF	TGCAGCGTTTCGACAGGGACCGCTGAAGCTTTCTTT
TRBV15	TRBJ2-3	NA	CAIQRQRTDTQYF	TGTGCCATCCAGCGGCAGCGCACAGATACGCAGTATTTT
TRBV12-5	TRBJ1-1	NA	CASGLSSVTLEAFF	TGTGCTAGTGGTTTGTCCTCAGTGACCCTAGAAGCTTTCTTT
TRBV7-2	TRBJ2-5	NA	CASSLESVVPQTQYF	TGTGCCAGCAGCTTAGAGTCGGTGGTCCCACAGACCCAGTACTTC
TRBV5-4	TRBJ2-2	NA	CASSLKGSGELFF	TGTGCCAGCAGCTTGAAAGGTTCCGGGGAGCTGTTTTTT
TRBV12-5	TRBJ1-2	NA	CASGLGGNYGYTF	TGTGCTAGTGGTTTGGGGGGGAACTATGGCTACACCTTC
TRBV27	TRBJ1-5	NA	CASSLSSYSNQPQHF	TGTGCCAGCAGTTTATCGTCCTATAGCAATCAGCCCCAGCATTTT
TRBV11-1	TRBJ1-3	NA	CASSLAAAISGNTIYF	TGTGCCAGCAGCTTAGCGGCGGCGATCTCTGGAAACACCATATATTTT
TRBV11-3	TRBJ2-2	NA	CASSPDGTVTGELFF	TGTGCCAGCAGCCCCGACGGGACGGTCACCGGGGAGCTGTTTTTT
TRBV11-2	TRBJ1-1	NA	CASSPTRSNTEAFF	TGTGCCAGCAGCCCTACCAGGTCGAACACTGAAGCTTTCTTT
TRBV6-1	TRBJ1-5	NA	CASSDWGNQPQHF	TGTGCCAGCAGTGATTGGGGAAATCAGCCCCAGCATTTT
TRBV7-6	TRBJ1-2	TRBD1	CASSLALPDRGPYGYTF	TGTGCCAGCAGCTTAGCTCTCCCGGACAGGGGGCCCTATGGCTACACCTTC
TRBV11-2	TRBJ1-2	NA	CASSPDGNYGYTF	TGTGCCAGCAGCCCCGACGGGAACTATGGCTACACCTTC
TRBV12-3/TRBV12-4	TRBJ1-2	TRBD1	CASSYGTGYGYTF	TGTGCCAGCAGTTATGGGACAGGGTATGGCTACACCTTC
TRBV2	TRBJ1-5	NA	CASSEGGFGNQPQHF	TGTGCCAGCAGTGAAGGGGGATTTGGCAATCAGCCCCAGCATTTT
TRBV7-2	TRBJ2-6	TRBD1	CASSSGGSGANVLTF	TGTGCCAGCAGCTCAGGGGGCTCTGGGGCCAACGTCCTGACTTTC
TRBV9	TRBJ2-1	TRBD1	CASSVRDRGYNEQFF	TGTGCCAGCAGCGTCCGGGACAGGGGGTACAATGAGCAGTTCTTC
TRBV4-1	TRBJ2-1	TRBD2	CASSQVGLAYEQFF	TGCGCCAGCAGCCAAGTAGGACTAGCATATGAGCAGTTCTTC
TRBV19	TRBJ1-1	TRBD1	CAIYRDRGLTNTEAFF	TGTGCCATTTACCGGGACAGGGGCCTCACGAACACTGAAGCTTTCTTT